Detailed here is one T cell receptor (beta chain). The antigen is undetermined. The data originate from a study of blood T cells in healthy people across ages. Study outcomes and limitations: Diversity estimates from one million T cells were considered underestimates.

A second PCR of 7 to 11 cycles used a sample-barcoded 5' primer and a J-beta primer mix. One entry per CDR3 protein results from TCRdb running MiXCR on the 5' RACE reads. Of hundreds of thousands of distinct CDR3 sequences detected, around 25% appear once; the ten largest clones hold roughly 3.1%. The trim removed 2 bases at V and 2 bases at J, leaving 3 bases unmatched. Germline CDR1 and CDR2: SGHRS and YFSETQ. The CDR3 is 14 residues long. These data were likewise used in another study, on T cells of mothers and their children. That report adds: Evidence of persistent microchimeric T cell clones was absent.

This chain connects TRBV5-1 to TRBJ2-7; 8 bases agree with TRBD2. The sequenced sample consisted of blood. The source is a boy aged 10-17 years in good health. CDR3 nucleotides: TGCGCCAGCAGCTTCACGGGGGGGCCCTACGAGCAGTACTTC. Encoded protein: CASSFTGGPYEQYF.